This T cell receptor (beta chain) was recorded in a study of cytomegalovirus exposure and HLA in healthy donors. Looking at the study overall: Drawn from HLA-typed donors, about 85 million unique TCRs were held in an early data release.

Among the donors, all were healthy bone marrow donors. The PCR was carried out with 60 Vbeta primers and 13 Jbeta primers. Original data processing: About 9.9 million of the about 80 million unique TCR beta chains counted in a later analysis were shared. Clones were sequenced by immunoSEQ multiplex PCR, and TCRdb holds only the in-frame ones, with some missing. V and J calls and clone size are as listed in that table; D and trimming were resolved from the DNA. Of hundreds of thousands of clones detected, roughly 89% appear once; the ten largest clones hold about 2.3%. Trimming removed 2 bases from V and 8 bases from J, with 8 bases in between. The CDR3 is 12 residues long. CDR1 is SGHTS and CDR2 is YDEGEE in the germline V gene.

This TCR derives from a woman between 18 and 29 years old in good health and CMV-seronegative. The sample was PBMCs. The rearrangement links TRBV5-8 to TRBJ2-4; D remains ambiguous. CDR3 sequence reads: CASSLYNDIQYF. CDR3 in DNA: TGTGCCAGCAGCTTATACAACGACATTCAGTACTTC.